This TCR beta chain was profiled in a study of human T cells and chemical hapten exposure. Study context: Scalp application of diphenylcyclopropenone was performed weekly in patients across the entire roughly 25-week study. The upper back received 0.01% DPC by patch testing, with results read at 6 days.

A remark on this clonotype: What it recognizes is unknown.

MiXCR was run by TCRdb on the RACE reads, yielding one entry per CDR3 protein. The sample yields about 80,000 distinct CDR3 sequences, 11% to 15% seen once. Time point denoted: pre-sensitization, week 0. Sample treatment: therapeutic diphenylcyclopropenone sensitization with weekly scalp DPC. General study findings and limits: The formation of large CDR3 similarity clusters by expanded TCRs significantly exceeded that of controls. PT1 expanded TCR numbers tracked positively with patch test score.

Sequencing used whole blood, obtained in connection with sensitization to the hapten diphenylcyclopropenone (DPC). This receptor was identified in a woman in her 50s with alopecia areata. Some clones in this sample may be carry-over from other donors' samples.

The DNA for the CDR3 is TGCAGCGCCTCACAGGGAGACTATGGCTACACCTTC. Residues: CSASQGDYGYTF. The chain joins TRBV29-1 to TRBJ1-2; D perhaps matches TRBD1 (6 bases). Deletions cut 7 bases from V and 3 bases from J, with 12 bases between. The CDR3 totals 12 residues. Germline CDR1 and CDR2: SQVTM and ANQGSEA.